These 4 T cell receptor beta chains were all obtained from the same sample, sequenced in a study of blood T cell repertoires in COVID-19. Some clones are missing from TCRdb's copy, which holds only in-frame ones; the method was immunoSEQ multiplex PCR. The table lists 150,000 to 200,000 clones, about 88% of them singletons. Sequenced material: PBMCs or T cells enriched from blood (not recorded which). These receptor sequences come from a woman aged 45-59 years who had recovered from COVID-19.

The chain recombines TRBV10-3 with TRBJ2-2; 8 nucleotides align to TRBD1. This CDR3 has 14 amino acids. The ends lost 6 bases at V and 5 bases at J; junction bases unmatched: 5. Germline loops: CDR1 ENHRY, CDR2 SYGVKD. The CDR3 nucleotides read TGTGCCATCAGCCCGACAGGGGAAACCGGGGAGCTGTTTTTT. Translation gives CAISPTGETGELFF.

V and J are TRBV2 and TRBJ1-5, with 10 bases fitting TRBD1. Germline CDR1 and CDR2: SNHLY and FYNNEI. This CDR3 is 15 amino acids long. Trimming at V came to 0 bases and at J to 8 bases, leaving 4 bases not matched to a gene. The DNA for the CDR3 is TGTGCCAGCAGTGAAGCGGCGGACAGGGGGAAGCCCCAGCATTTT. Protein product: CASSEAADRGKPQHF. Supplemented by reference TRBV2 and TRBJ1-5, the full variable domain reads EPEVTQTPSHQVTQMGQEVILRCVPISNHLYFYWYRQILGQKVEFLVSFYNNEISEKSEIFDDQFSVERPDGSNFTLKIRSTKLEDSAMYFCASSEAADRGKPQHFGDGTRLSIL.

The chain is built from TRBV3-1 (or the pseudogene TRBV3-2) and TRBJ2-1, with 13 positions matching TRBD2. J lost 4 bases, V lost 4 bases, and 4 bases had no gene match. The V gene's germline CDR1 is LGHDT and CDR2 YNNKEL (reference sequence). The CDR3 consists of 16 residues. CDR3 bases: TGTGCCAGCAGCCCCAGGGGACTAGCGGGGTACAATGAGCAGTTCTTC. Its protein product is CASSPRGLAGYNEQFF.

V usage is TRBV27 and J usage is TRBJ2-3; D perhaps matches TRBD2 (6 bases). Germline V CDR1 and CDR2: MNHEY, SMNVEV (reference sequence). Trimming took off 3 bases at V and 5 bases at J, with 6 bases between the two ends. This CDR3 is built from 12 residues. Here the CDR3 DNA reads TGTGCCAGCAGTTTGGAGGGAGATACGCAGTATTTT. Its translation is CASSLEGDTQYF.